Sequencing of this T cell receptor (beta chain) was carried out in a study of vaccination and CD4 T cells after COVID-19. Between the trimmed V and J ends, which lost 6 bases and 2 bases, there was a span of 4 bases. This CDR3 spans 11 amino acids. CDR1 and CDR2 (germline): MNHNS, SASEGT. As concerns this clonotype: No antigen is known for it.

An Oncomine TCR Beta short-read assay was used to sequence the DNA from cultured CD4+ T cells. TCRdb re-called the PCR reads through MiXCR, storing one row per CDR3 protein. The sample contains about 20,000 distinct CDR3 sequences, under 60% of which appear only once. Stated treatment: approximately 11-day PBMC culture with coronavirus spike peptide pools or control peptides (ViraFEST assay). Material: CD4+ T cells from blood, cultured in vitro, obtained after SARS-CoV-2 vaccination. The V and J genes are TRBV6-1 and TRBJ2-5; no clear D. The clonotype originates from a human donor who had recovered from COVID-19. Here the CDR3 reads CASRTQETQYF. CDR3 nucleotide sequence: TGTGCCAGCAGGACGCAAGAGACCCAGTACTTC.